This T cell receptor beta chain was sequenced in a study of cytomegalovirus exposure and HLA in healthy donors. The wider study: The Caucasian-associated ancestry cluster contained about four fifths of the approximately 400 genotyped donors.

The CDR3 spans 15 residues. The germline V gene has CDR1 SGHTA and CDR2 FQGTGA. V shed 4 bases and J shed 5 bases, with 15 bases lying between them. As concerns this clone: Antigen: not known.

PCR was performed using 60 Vbeta and 13 Jbeta primers. In the original processing: Among the unique TCR beta chains that a later analysis counted, roughly 80 million in all, roughly 11 million were shared. The table came from immunoSEQ multiplex PCR; TCRdb's copy has only in-frame clones and leaves some out. The V and J calls and clone size come from that table; D and trimming were worked out from the DNA. The data hold approximately 170,000 clones, with around 78% observed a single time. Study results and limitations: As was reported, the HLA-A and HLA-B alleles of most subjects were accurately predicted from TCR beta sequences.

This TCR was sampled from a woman aged 35 to 49 in good health and CMV-seronegative. Sequenced sample: PBMCs. The rearrangement links TRBV7-3 to TRBJ1-5; the D gene is possibly TRBD1 (6 bases). The CDR3 sequence is CASSYQGWADQPQHF. CDR3 nucleotide sequence: TGTGCCAGCAGCTACCAGGGGTGGGCTGATCAGCCCCAGCATTTT.